The 14 T cell receptor beta chains listed next were all sequenced from one sample in a study of shared clonotypes between healthy human individuals. Assay: immunoSEQ multiplex PCR; the TCRdb copy retains only in-frame clones and omits some. The sample yields approximately 940,000 clones, over 75% seen once. Sequenced input: memory CD4+ T cells sorted from blood. Sample subset: CD45RA-negative fraction. The receptor source for this set is a man aged 18 to 35 in good health.

Worth noting for this clone: In the same sample, other DNA sequences code for this CDR3. This rearrangement joins TRBV28 to TRBJ1-2; TRBD1 agrees at 7 bases. After removal of 5 bases from V and 2 bases from J, the junction contained 2 bases not matched to a gene. Germline V CDR1 and CDR2: MDHEN, SYDVKM. CDR3 length: 13 residues. This chain's CDR3 is CASSPGGNYGYTF. The CDR3 DNA reads as TGTGCCAGCAGTCCAGGGGGAAACTATGGCTACACCTTC.

In the case of this clone: This may arise from a read error, as a much more abundant clone is one base away. CDR3 residues: CASSLEGEKLFF. CDR3 nucleotide sequence: TGTGCCAGCAGCTTAGAAGGTGAAAAACTGTTTTTT. The gene calls are TRBV7-2 and TRBJ1-4; D ambiguous. V was cut by 1 base and J by 7 bases, with 4 bases left in between. Germline assignment: CDR1 SGHTA and CDR2 FQGNSA. CDR3 size: 12 residues.

The CDR3 region has the DNA TGTGCCAGCAGCGAAGGACAGGGCACAGATACGCAGTATTTT. This sequence encodes CASSEGQGTDTQYF. The genes are TRBV5-4 and TRBJ2-3; 7 bases align to TRBD1. The CDR3 spans 14 residues. Germline V CDR1 and CDR2: SGHNT, YYREEE (reference sequence). V trimming: 4 bases; J trimming: 1 base; junction bases outside the gene matches: 3. Together with reference TRBV5-4 and TRBJ2-3, the CDR3 gives the full variable domain: ETGVTQSPTHLIKTRGQQVTLRCSSQSGHNTVSWYQQALGQGPQFIFQYYREEENGRGNFPPRFSGLQFPNYSSELNVNALELDDSALYLCASSEGQGTDTQYFGPGTRLTVL.

This clone has only a few counts. Written as DNA, the CDR3 is TGTGCCAGCAGCCAAGATAGACGGATCCAGTACTTC. Its protein is CASSQDRRIQYF. The V and J genes are TRBV14 and TRBJ2-5; D call uncertain. The germline gives CDR1 SGHDN, CDR2 FVKESK. This CDR3 has 12 amino acids. V lost 0 bases and J 10 bases, leaving 9 bases between the germline ends.

The chain uses TRBV6-6 and TRBJ1-2; 7 bases fit TRBD1. Unmatched junction bases numbered 12, after V lost 5 bases and J lost 3 bases. CDR1 is MNHNY and CDR2 is SVGAGI in the germline V gene (reference sequence). The CDR3 is made up of 16 amino acids. CDR3 amino acids: CASSPNQGGEDYGYTF. The CDR3 DNA follows: TGTGCCAGCAGTCCCAATCAGGGGGGAGAGGACTATGGCTACACCTTC.

Many counts were recorded for this clone. The chain recombines TRBV5-1 with TRBJ2-3, with 8 bases fitting TRBD2. This CDR3 spans 17 amino acids. The germline CDR1 and CDR2 sequences are SGHRS and YFSETQ. With V trimmed by 0 bases and J by 1 base, 7 bases remained unmatched. The CDR3 DNA follows: TGCGCCAGCAGCTTGGCTCCGGGACTAGGGGGCACAGATACGCAGTATTTT. As protein: CASSLAPGLGGTDTQYF. The entire variable domain, with the rest obtained from reference TRBV5-1 and TRBJ2-3, is as follows: KAGVTQTPRYLIKTRGQQVTLSCSPISGHRSVSWYQQTPGQGLQFLFEYFSETQRNKGNFPGRFSGRQFSNSRSEMNVSTLELGDSALYLCASSLAPGLGGTDTQYFGPGTRLTVL.

This clone has a count of ten or more. The chain recombines TRBV4-3 with TRBJ2-1; D is possibly TRBD2 (6 bases). The CDR3 sequence is 15 residues long. Germline lookup yields CDR1 LGHNA and CDR2 YSLEER. Trimming took 0 bases from V and 0 from J, leaving 6 bases between them. For the CDR3, the DNA is TGCGCCAGCAGCCAAGAGGACTACTCCTACAATGAGCAGTTCTTC. It is translated as CASSQEDYSYNEQFF.

J is TRBJ1-6 and V is TRBV30, with D uncertain. The V and J ends lost 6 bases and 7 bases respectively, with 13 bases between them. CDR1 GTSNPN and CDR2 SVGIG come from the germline V gene (reference sequence). The CDR3 runs 13 residues. CDR3: CACIALSNSPLHF. The CDR3 DNA reads as TGTGCCTGCATAGCTCTATCGAATTCACCCCTCCACTTT.

There are many counts of this clone. The chain joins TRBV10-1 to TRBJ2-2; D is ambiguous. The ends were cut back, 7 bases at V and 0 bases at J, with 9 bases in the middle. This CDR3 has 14 amino acids. Germline CDR1 reads WNHNN; CDR2 reads SYGVQD (reference sequence). The CDR3 sequence: CASTPGTNTGELFF. In DNA, the CDR3 is TGCGCCAGCACTCCCGGAACGAACACCGGGGAGCTGTTTTTT.

This chain links TRBV4-3 with TRBJ1-3; D is perhaps TRBD1 (6 bases). In germline, CDR1 is LGHNA, CDR2 YSLEER. Trimming removed 4 bases at V and 0 bases at J, with 16 bases between. This CDR3 contains 17 residues. Here the CDR3 DNA reads TGCGCCAGCAGCCGCGACGGACAGCCGAACTCTGGAAACACCATATATTTT. The encoded protein is CASSRDGQPNSGNTIYF.

This chain joins TRBV4-3 and TRBJ2-1; TRBD2 aligns across 9 bases. The germline V gene has CDR1 LGHNA and CDR2 YSLEER. V lost 0 bases and J lost 5; bases outside the gene matches: 5. The CDR3 is made up of 16 amino acids. This CDR3 reads CASSQDWGLAHNEQFF. CDR3 sequence (DNA): TGCGCCAGCAGCCAAGATTGGGGACTAGCCCACAATGAGCAGTTCTTC.

CDR3 amino acids: CAWTWGLSYEQYF. The CDR3 region has the DNA TGTGCCTGGACCTGGGGCCTCTCCTACGAGCAGTACTTC. The chain is built from TRBV30 and TRBJ2-7; a weak D match, TRBD1 (5 bases). Trimming stripped 4 bases from V and 0 bases from J, with 10 bases between. Germline-derived CDR1 and CDR2 are GTSNPN and SVGIG (reference sequence). This CDR3 contains 13 residues. The whole variable domain, remainder taken from reference TRBV30 and TRBJ2-7, is SQTIHQWPATLVQPVGSPLSLECTVEGTSNPNLYWYRQAAGRGLQLLFYSVGIGQISSEVPQNLSASRPQDRQFILSSKKLLLSDSGFYLCAWTWGLSYEQYFGPGTRLTVT.

Note on this clone: Other nucleotide sequences from this sample produce the same CDR3. Written as DNA, the CDR3 is TGTGCCAGCAGTTACCTACAGGGGGCTGGGGGCTACACCTTC. Its translation is CASSYLQGAGGYTF. The rearrangement uses TRBV6-5 and TRBJ1-2; 9 bases match TRBD1. The CDR3 has 14 amino acids. V lost 2 bases to trimming and J lost 8 bases; unmatched junction nucleotides: 6. Looked up from germline, CDR1 is MNHEY and CDR2 is SVGAGI.

The rearrangement joins TRBV5-4 to TRBJ2-7, with 7 bases fitting TRBD1. The CDR3 has 14 residues. Germline lookup yields CDR1 SGHNT and CDR2 YYREEE (reference sequence). Trimming removed 4 bases from V and 6 bases from J; junction bases left unmatched: 10. The DNA for the CDR3 is TGTGCCAGCAGCGTAACAGGGGCTACTGGCGAGCAGTACTTC. Protein: CASSVTGATGEQYF.